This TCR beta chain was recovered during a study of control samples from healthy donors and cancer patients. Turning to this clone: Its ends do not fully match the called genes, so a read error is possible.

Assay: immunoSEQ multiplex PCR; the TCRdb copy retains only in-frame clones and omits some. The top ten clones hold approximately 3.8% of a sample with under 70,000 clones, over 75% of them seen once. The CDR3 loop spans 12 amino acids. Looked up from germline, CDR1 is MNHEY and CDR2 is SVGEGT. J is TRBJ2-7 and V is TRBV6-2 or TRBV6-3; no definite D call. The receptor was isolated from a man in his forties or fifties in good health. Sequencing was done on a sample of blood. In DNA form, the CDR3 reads TGTGCCAGCAGTTACCTGTCCTCCGAGCAGTACTTC. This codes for CASSYLSSEQYF.